This T cell receptor (beta chain) was identified in a study of blood T cell repertoires in COVID-19. Study context: Collection of acute and convalescent COVID-19 samples took place in the United States, Italy and Spain. In each case, the material was cDNA or gDNA derived from T cells, B-cell-depleted T cells, or PBMCs.

V trimming: 7 bases; J trimming: 9 bases; junction bases outside the gene matches: 9. The CDR3 length is 14 residues. Germline V gene sequence: CDR1 MNHEY, CDR2 SMNVEV (reference sequence). Sequenced by immunoSEQ multiplex PCR; TCRdb stores in-frame clones only, minus some. The sample shows about 160,000 clones, about 80% of them seen only once. Sequencing input: peripheral blood. The TCR was taken from a woman older than 75 with acute or convalescent COVID-19. The chain has TRBV27 and TRBJ2-1; TRBD2 agrees at 10 bases. The CDR3 here is CASNPSGGAGEQFF. The CDR3 DNA sequence: TGTGCCAGCAACCCGAGCGGGGGGGCTGGTGAGCAGTTCTTC.